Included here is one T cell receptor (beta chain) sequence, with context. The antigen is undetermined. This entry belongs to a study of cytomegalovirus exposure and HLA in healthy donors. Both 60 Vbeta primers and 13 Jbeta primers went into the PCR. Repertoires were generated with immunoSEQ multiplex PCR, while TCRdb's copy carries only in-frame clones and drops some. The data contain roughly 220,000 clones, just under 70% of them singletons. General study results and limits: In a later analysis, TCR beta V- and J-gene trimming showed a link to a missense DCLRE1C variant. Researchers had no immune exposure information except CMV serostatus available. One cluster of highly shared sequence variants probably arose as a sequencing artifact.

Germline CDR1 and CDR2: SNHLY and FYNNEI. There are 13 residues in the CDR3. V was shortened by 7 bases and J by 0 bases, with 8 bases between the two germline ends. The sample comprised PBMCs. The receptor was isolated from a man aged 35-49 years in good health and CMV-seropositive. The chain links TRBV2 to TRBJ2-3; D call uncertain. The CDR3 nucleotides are TGTGCCAGCAAACAAAAAAGCACAGATACGCAGTATTTT. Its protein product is CASKQKSTDTQYF.